This is a list of T cell receptor beta chains from one sample in a study of T cell responses to AZD1222 COVID-19 vaccine. The assay was immunoSEQ multiplex PCR, and TCRdb's table has in-frame clones only and misses some. The data hold approximately 120,000 clones, with 70% to 90% observed a single time. Sequencing was performed on peripheral blood, taken on day 0 of AZD1222 vaccination. The receptors stem from an adult in good health. CDR3s include the opening cysteine and the closing phenylalanine or tryptophan. D genes are given only for firm matches. Not every row has a clone size; where given, it reads once, few, many or a size class.

v_call	d_call	j_call	clone_size	cdr3_nt	cdr3_aa
TRBV28	-	TRBJ1-2	-	TGTGCCAGCAGTTTAATTACGCCTAACTATGGCTACACCTTC	CASSLITPNYGYTF
TRBV7-9	-	TRBJ2-3	-	TGTGCCAGCAGCTTCGATCGGGGGAGGGATACGCAGTATTTT	CASSFDRGRDTQYF
TRBV7-8	TRBD2	TRBJ2-5	-	TGTGCCAGCAGCTGGCGGGAGCCCCAAGAGACCCAGTACTTC	CASSWREPQETQYF
TRBV10-3	TRBD1	TRBJ1-6	-	TGTGCCATCAGTCGGGACAGCCAAAATTCACCCCTCCACTTT	CAISRDSQNSPLHF
TRBV6-5	TRBD1	TRBJ1-5	-	TGTGCCAGCAGTTTGGACAGGGACCAGCCCCAGCATTTT	CASSLDRDQPQHF
TRBV24-1	TRBD2	TRBJ2-7	-	TGTGCCACCAGTGATGCAGCGGGAGCCTACTTC	CATSDAAGAYF
TRBV3-1/TRBV3-2	TRBD2	TRBJ2-1	-	TGTGCCAGCAGCCAAGGGACTAGCGGACACTACAATGAGCAGTTCTTC	CASSQGTSGHYNEQFF
TRBV11-2	-	TRBJ1-6	-	TGTGCCAGCAGCTTAGTGGGGGTAAGCTCACCCCTCCACTTT	CASSLVGVSSPLHF
TRBV28	TRBD2	TRBJ2-7	-	TGTGCCAGCAGTTTGCCGGGACTAGCGGGATCCGAGCAGTACTTC	CASSLPGLAGSEQYF
TRBV5-1	TRBD1	TRBJ1-1	-	TGCGCCAGCAGCTTGACAGGACAGGGCCACACTGAAGCTTTCTTT	CASSLTGQGHTEAFF
TRBV2	TRBD2	TRBJ2-7	-	TGTGCCAGCGACGTCCGGACTAGCGGGACGGGGGAGCAGTACTTC	CASDVRTSGTGEQYF
TRBV19	TRBD1	TRBJ1-5	-	TGTGCCAGTAGTCCGGACAGGGGAAATCAGCCCCAGCATTTT	CASSPDRGNQPQHF
TRBV7-3	TRBD2	TRBJ2-1	-	TGTGCCAGCAGCCGACTAGCTTCCTACAATGAGCAGTTCTTC	CASSRLASYNEQFF
TRBV18	TRBD2	TRBJ2-1	-	TGTGCCAGCTCACCACCCGGGACTAGCGTCGTCAATGAGCAGTTCTTC	CASSPPGTSVVNEQFF
TRBV5-1	-	TRBJ1-1	-	TGCGCCAGCAGCTGGGGACAAGGGGAAGCTTTCTTT	CASSWGQGEAFF
TRBV19	-	TRBJ1-1	-	TGTGCCAGTAGTATAGTTGGGGTTCACACTGAAGCTTTCTTT	CASSIVGVHTEAFF
TRBV7-3	-	TRBJ2-1	-	TGTGCCAGCAGCTTAACGGGGGGCTCCTACAATGAGCAGTTCTTC	CASSLTGGSYNEQFF
TRBV15	TRBD1	TRBJ2-7	-	TGTGCCACCAGCAGGGGACAGGGAGGATACGAGCAGTACTTC	CATSRGQGGYEQYF
TRBV12-3/TRBV12-4	-	TRBJ1-5	-	TGTGCCAGCAGTTTTAGGGCCAATCAGCCCCAGCATTTT	CASSFRANQPQHF
TRBV7-2	TRBD2	TRBJ2-5	-	TGTGCCAGCCGGACTAGCGGGGGGGCCTGGGAGACCCAGTACTTC	CASRTSGGAWETQYF
TRBV28	-	TRBJ2-2	-	TGTGCCAGCAGTTTATCCGCCGGGGAGCTGTTTTTT	CASSLSAGELFF
TRBV7-2	-	TRBJ2-7	-	TGTGCCAGCAGCTCCTCTAGGGGAAGGTACGAGCAGTACTTC	CASSSSRGRYEQYF
TRBV6-4	TRBD1	TRBJ2-3	-	TGTGCCAGCAGTGACATCAGGGGGGATACGCAGTATTTT	CASSDIRGDTQYF
TRBV18	-	TRBJ2-5	-	TGTGCCAGCTCACCAGGAACCGGGGCAAAGGAGACCCAGTACTTC	CASSPGTGAKETQYF
TRBV5-6	-	TRBJ2-2	-	TGTGCCAGCAGCTTAAGGACCACGAAGGGCGGGGAGCTGTTTTTT	CASSLRTTKGGELFF
TRBV3-1/TRBV3-2	-	TRBJ2-7	-	TGTGCCAGCAGCCAAGAAGCTTCGACAGACTACGAGCAGTACTTC	CASSQEASTDYEQYF
TRBV11-3	TRBD2	TRBJ2-1	-	TGTGCCAGCAGCTTAGGTCTAGCGGGGGGTAGGGGCTCCTACAATGAGCAGTTCTTC	CASSLGLAGGRGSYNEQFF
TRBV10-3	TRBD2	TRBJ2-2	-	TGTGCCATTGGGAGTAGCGGGGGCCTAGCGGGAGCCAACACCGGGGAGCTGTTTTTT	CAIGSSGGLAGANTGELFF
TRBV7-9	-	TRBJ1-1	-	TGTGCCAGCAGCTTATTAGTGAACACTGAAGCTTTCTTT	CASSLLVNTEAFF
TRBV29-1	-	TRBJ1-1	-	TGCAGCGGCGAGGATGGGGGGGATGAAGCTTTCTTT	CSGEDGGDEAFF
TRBV9	-	TRBJ2-7	-	TGTGCCAGCAGCAAGGGATTCGGAGCCTACGAGCAGTACTTC	CASSKGFGAYEQYF
TRBV11-2	TRBD1	TRBJ2-7	-	TGTGCCAGCAGCCCTAACTCCGGGACAGGGACCTACGAGCAGTACTTC	CASSPNSGTGTYEQYF
TRBV7-3	-	TRBJ2-1	-	TGTGCCAGCAGCTTAAACGGGGCCCGAGGGGATGAGCAGTTCTTC	CASSLNGARGDEQFF
TRBV6-5	-	TRBJ1-2	-	TGTGCCAGCAGTTACACCTTAGACTATGGCTACACCTTC	CASSYTLDYGYTF
TRBV9	-	TRBJ1-4	-	TGTGCCAGCAGCGTAACCACAGGTAGTAATGAAAAACTGTTTTTT	CASSVTTGSNEKLFF
TRBV6-2/TRBV6-3	-	TRBJ1-1	-	TGTGCCAGCAGTTACAGGCAGGGTGACACTGAAGCTTTCTTT	CASSYRQGDTEAFF
TRBV4-3	-	TRBJ1-1	-	TGCGCCAGCAGCCAAGATCCGGGGGGCGGAACTGAAGCTTTCTTT	CASSQDPGGGTEAFF
TRBV19	-	TRBJ1-1	-	TGTGCCTGTAAGTCTTGGGGGGTCACTGAAGCTTTCTTT	CACKSWGVTEAFF
TRBV10-1	TRBD2	TRBJ2-2	-	TGCGCCAGCGGACTAGCGGAACGCACCGGGGAGCTGTTTTTT	CASGLAERTGELFF
TRBV10-3	-	TRBJ1-1	-	TGTGCCATCAGCCTAGAGGGGAACACTGAAGCTTTCTTT	CAISLEGNTEAFF
TRBV19	TRBD1	TRBJ2-7	-	TGTGCCAGTAGTATCAAGCGGACAGGGATCGTGGAGCAGTACTTC	CASSIKRTGIVEQYF
TRBV30	-	TRBJ1-2	once	TGTGCCTGGAGTCTTGGTGTGGGGCCTAGGGGCTACACCTTC	CAWSLGVGPRGYTF